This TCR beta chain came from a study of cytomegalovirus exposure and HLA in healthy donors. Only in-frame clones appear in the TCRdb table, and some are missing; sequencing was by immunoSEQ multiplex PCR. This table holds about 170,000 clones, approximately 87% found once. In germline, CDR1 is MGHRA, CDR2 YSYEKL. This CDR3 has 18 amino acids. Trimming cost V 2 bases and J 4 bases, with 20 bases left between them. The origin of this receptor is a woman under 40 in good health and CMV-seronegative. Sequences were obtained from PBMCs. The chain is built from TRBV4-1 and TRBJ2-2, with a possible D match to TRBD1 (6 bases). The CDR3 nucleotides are TGCGCCAGCAGCCAATGCTTTTGCCCTACAGGGAGCACCGGGGAGCTGTTTTTT. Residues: CASSQCFCPTGSTGELFF.